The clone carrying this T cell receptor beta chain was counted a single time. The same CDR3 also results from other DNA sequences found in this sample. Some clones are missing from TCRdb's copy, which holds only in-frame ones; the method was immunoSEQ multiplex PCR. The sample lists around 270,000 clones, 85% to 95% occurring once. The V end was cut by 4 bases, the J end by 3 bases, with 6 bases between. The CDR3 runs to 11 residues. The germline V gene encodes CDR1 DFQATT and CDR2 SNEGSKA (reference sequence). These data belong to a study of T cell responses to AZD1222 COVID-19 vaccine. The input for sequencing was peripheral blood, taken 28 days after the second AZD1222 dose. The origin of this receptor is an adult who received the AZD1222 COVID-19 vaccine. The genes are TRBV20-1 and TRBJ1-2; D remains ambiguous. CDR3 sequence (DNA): TGCAGTGCTACCGGGGACTATGGCTACACCTTC. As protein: CSATGDYGYTF.